The T cell receptor beta chain described here comes from a study of high-grade serous ovarian cancer treatment subgroups. The germline V and J ends were trimmed by 5 bases and 2 bases, with 22 bases remaining between them. This CDR3 is 17 amino acids long. Germline CDR1 is SGHNT and CDR2 is YENEEA. Generated by immunoSEQ multiplex PCR, the TCRdb table keeps only in-frame clones and is missing some. This sample yields fewer than 20,000 clones, of which approximately 76% are seen a single time; more than 3.5% belongs to the top ten. The study, taken as a whole, reports: CDR1 and CDR2 were left unanalyzed; analyses focused on CDR3. Same-patient tumor repertoires overlapped at roughly 0.1 to 0.85; different patients barely overlapped. Without spatial data, bulk sequencing limits insight into HGSC tumor diversity.

Tumor samples were taken before definitive surgery or chemotherapy. On this clone: Its antigen is unknown.

Sequences were obtained from tumor tissue. This sequence originates from a human donor with high-grade serous ovarian cancer. The rearrangement uses TRBV11-3 and TRBJ2-7; D assignment may be TRBD1 or TRBD2 (5 bases each). The CDR3 protein is CASSHYLSGRKTYEQYF. CDR3 coding DNA: TGTGCCAGCAGCCATTACCTCTCGGGACGGAAGACCTACGAGCAGTACTTC. The full variable domain, in which reference TRBV11-3 and TRBJ2-7 provide the parts outside the CDR3, is EAGVVQSPRYKIIEKKQPVAFWCNPISGHNTLYWYLQNLGQGPELLIRYENEEAVDDSQLPKDRFSAERLKGVDSTLKIQPAELGDSAVYLCASSHYLSGRKTYEQYFGPGTRLTVT.